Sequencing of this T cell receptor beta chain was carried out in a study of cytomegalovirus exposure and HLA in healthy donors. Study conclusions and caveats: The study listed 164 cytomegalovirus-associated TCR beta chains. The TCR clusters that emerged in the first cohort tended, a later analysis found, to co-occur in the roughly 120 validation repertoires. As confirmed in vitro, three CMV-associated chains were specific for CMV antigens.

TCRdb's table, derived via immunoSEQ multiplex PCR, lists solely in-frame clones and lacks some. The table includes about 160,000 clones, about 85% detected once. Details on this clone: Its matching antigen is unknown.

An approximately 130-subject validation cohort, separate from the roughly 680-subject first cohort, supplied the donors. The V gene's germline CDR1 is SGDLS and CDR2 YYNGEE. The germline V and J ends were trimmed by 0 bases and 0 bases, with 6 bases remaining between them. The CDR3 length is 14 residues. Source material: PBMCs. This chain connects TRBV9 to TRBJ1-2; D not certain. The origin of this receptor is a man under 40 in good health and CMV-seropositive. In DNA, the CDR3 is TGTGCCAGCAGCGTAGGGGCAACTAACTATGGCTACACCTTC. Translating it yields CASSVGATNYGYTF. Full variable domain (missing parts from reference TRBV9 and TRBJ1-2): DSGVTQTPKHLITATGQRVTLRCSPRSGDLSVYWYQQSLDQGLQFLIQYYNGEERAKGNILERFSAQQFPDLHSELNLSSLELGDSALYFCASSVGATNYGYTFGSGTRLTVV.